This T cell receptor (beta chain) emerged from a study of chemoradiotherapy in HPV16-positive cancers. Whole-study findings and limits: Candidate HPV-specific clones and E7-related TCR motifs grew in tumor during treatment.

Concerning this clone: The antigen remains unidentified.

J was trimmed by 4 bases and V by 0 bases; bases with no gene match: 11. The germline V gene has CDR1 SGHDN and CDR2 FVKESK. The CDR3 is 17 residues long. Sequenced by immunoSEQ multiplex PCR; TCRdb stores in-frame clones only, minus some. The sample has several thousand clones; around 88% are singletons. Sequencing was performed on blood, taken from a patient who underwent chemoradiotherapy. The rearrangement joins TRBV14 to TRBJ2-5, with 7 bases aligning to TRBD1. This receptor was identified in a human donor with HPV-associated anogenital cancer. DNA of the CDR3: TGTGCCAGCAGCCAAGATACAAGCAACAGGGGCGGAGAGACCCAGTACTTC. Residues: CASSQDTSNRGGETQYF. The variable domain in full, with the rest retrieved from reference TRBV14 and TRBJ2-5, is EAGVTQFPSHSVIEKGQTVTLRCDPISGHDNLYWYRRVMGKEIKFLLHFVKESKQDESGMPNNRFLAERTGGTYSTLKVQPAELEDSGVYFCASSQDTSNRGGETQYFGPGTRLLVL.